The next 12 T cell receptor beta chains were all read from a single sample in a study of CD8 T cells in Susac syndrome. With random hexamers, reverse transcription was performed on about 0.5 to 1 ug of RNA. TCRdb re-called the immunoSEQ multiplex PCR reads through MiXCR, storing one row per CDR3 protein. The sample has fewer than 90,000 distinct CDR3 sequences; approximately 93% are singletons. The sample comprised CD8+ T cells from PBMCs. These receptors were collected from a human donor with Susac syndrome.

The chain links TRBV6-1 to TRBJ2-3; the match to TRBD2 covers 13 bases. The CDR3 length is 20 residues. The trim removed 5 bases at V and 3 bases at J, leaving 17 bases unmatched. Germline V gene data show CDR1 as MNHNS and CDR2 as SASEGT. Here the CDR3 reads CASSPPGWGLAGRATDTQYF. The CDR3 DNA sequence: TGTGCCAGCAGTCCCCCCGGTTGGGGACTAGCGGGGCGGGCAACAGATACGCAGTATTTT.

The rearrangement links TRBV7-2 to TRBJ1-5; D is uncertain. The V and J ends lost 3 bases and 0 bases respectively, with 9 bases between them. The CDR3 consists of 15 residues. Germline assignment: CDR1 SGHTA and CDR2 FQGNSA. The CDR3 sequence is CASSLGLYSNQPQHF. CDR3 bases: TGTGCCAGCAGCTTGGGTCTTTATAGCAATCAGCCCCAGCATTTT.

The V gene is TRBV4-3, the J gene TRBJ2-2; D not certain. Trimming left V 3 bases short and J 5 bases short, with 10 bases between. The CDR3 contains 14 residues. Germline assignment: CDR1 LGHNA and CDR2 YSLEER. CDR3 in amino acids: CASSHLQETGELFF. In DNA, the CDR3 is TGCGCCAGCAGCCATCTCCAGGAAACCGGGGAGCTGTTTTTT.

The gene calls are TRBV9 and TRBJ1-1, with TRBD1 as a possible D gene (5 bases). CDR3 length: 12 amino acids. CDR1 and CDR2 from the germline V gene are SGDLS and YYNGEE. V gave up 4 bases and J gave up 8 bases, with 12 bases separating them. The CDR3 DNA sequence: TGTGCCAGCAGCCCCCCGGGACCCGAAGCTTTCTTT. Its translation: CASSPPGPEAFF.

The V and J genes are TRBV29-1 and TRBJ2-3; TRBD2 matches 8 bases. Germline V gene lookup returns CDR1 SQVTM and CDR2 ANQGSEA. J gave up 0 bases and V 3 bases, and 2 bases lay outside the gene matches. The CDR3 extends over 14 amino acids. CDR3 sequence reads: CSVDGGGSTDTQYF. DNA of the CDR3: TGCAGCGTTGACGGCGGGGGGAGCACAGATACGCAGTATTTT.

This chain uses TRBV5-6 with TRBJ2-7; D may be TRBD1 (6 bases). This CDR3 is built from 15 residues. The V and J ends lost 4 bases and 0 bases respectively, with 14 bases between them. Germline V CDR1 and CDR2: SGHDT, YYEEEE. CDR3 region: CASSHAGVSSYEQYF. DNA for the CDR3: TGTGCCAGCAGCCACGCAGGGGTTAGCTCCTACGAGCAGTACTTC.

V and J are TRBV7-2 and TRBJ1-1, with D possibly TRBD1 on 6 matching bases. V lost 4 bases to trimming and J lost 4 bases, with 16 bases between them. The CDR3 sequence is 15 residues long. Germline loops: CDR1 SGHTA, CDR2 FQGNSA. The CDR3 here is CASSSGRGIATEAFF. The DNA for the CDR3 is TGTGCCAGCAGCTCGGGTAGGGGGATTGCCACTGAAGCTTTCTTT.

V usage is TRBV7-9 and J usage is TRBJ1-1, with D tentatively TRBD1 (5 bases). Trimming shortened V by 2 bases and J by 11 bases, and 18 bases separated the two germline ends. The CDR3 is made up of 14 amino acids. Germline CDR1 reads SEHNR; CDR2 reads FQNEAQ (reference sequence). Here the CDR3 DNA reads TGTGCCAGCAGCTTATGGGCGGGGGTAGTTTCGGCTTTCTTT. Amino acid sequence: CASSLWAGVVSAFF.

This clonotype was picked up one time. The chain uses TRBV7-3 and TRBJ2-7, with TRBD1 matching over 8 bases. Germline V CDR1 and CDR2: SGHTA, FQGTGA. The CDR3 extends over 14 amino acids. The V segment lost 2 bases and the J segment 7 bases; nucleotides outside the gene matches: 7. The CDR3 coding sequence is TGTGCCAGCAGCTTACACCAGGGGGCTAAAGAGCAGTACTTC. Translation gives CASSLHQGAKEQYF. Full variable domain (missing parts from reference TRBV7-3 and TRBJ2-7): GAGVSQTPSNKVTEKGKYVELRCDPISGHTALYWYRQSLGQGPEFLIYFQGTGAADDSGLPNDRFFAVRPEGSVSTLKIQRTERGDSAVYLCASSLHQGAKEQYFGPGTRLTVT.

This clonotype was seen once. V gene TRBV27 combines with J gene TRBJ1-5; no reliable D call. The V and J ends lost 4 bases and 11 bases respectively, with 15 bases between them. CDR3 size: 13 residues. CDR1 is MNHEY, CDR2 SMNVEV, per germline (reference sequence). This chain's CDR3 is CASSSSPEWAQHF. The CDR3 DNA reads TGTGCCAGCAGTTCGAGTCCTGAGTGGGCCCAGCATTTT.

This clonotype was observed once. The chain employs TRBV20-1 and TRBJ2-3, with D unresolved. CDR1 and CDR2 from the germline V gene are DFQATT and SNEGSKA (reference sequence). The CDR3 spans 13 residues. Trimming stripped 0 bases from V and 0 bases from J, with 4 bases between. CDR3 in amino acids: CSAREVSTDTQYF. The DNA of the CDR3 is TGCAGTGCTAGAGAGGTTAGCACAGATACGCAGTATTTT.

V is TRBV2 and J is TRBJ2-7; D call uncertain. Trimming shortened V by 6 bases and J by 7 bases, and 10 bases separated the two germline ends. Germline V gives CDR1 SNHLY, CDR2 FYNNEI. This CDR3 has 11 residues. The CDR3 region has the DNA TGTGCCAGCAGCGCCTTGGGGGAGCAGTACTTC. As protein: CASSALGEQYF.